These 11 T cell receptor beta chains came from one sample sequenced in a study of technical replicates of blood from a handful of donors. The method was immunoSEQ multiplex PCR; TCRdb's version includes in-frame clones alone and lacks a portion of them. The sample holds tens of thousands of clones; roughly 94% are singletons and the top ten take 0.2% to 0.25%. Sequences were obtained from T cells isolated from PBMCs. These receptors were obtained from a human donor in good health.

The chain carries TRBV11-2 and TRBJ1-2, with unresolved D. The CDR3 contains 13 residues. V dropped 5 bases and J dropped 5 bases, with 12 bases sitting between them. In germline, CDR1 is SGHAT, CDR2 FQNNGV. The CDR3 nucleotides read TGTGCCAGCAGCCCCTCCTCCGGTTATGGCTACACCTTC. Its translation is CASSPSSGYGYTF.

The chain employs TRBV15 and TRBJ2-1; 7 bases are a match to TRBD2. V was clipped by 0 bases and J by 7 bases; unmatched bases: 12. The CDR3 is 17 amino acids. Germline CDR1 reads LNHNV; CDR2 reads YYDKDF (reference sequence). The CDR3 DNA follows: TGTGCCACCAGCAGAGATCTACTACCTGGGGGGGTGAATGAGCAGTTCTTC. Its translation: CATSRDLLPGGVNEQFF.

CDR3 loop: CASSVEGFDTQYF. CDR3 DNA: TGCGCCAGCAGTGTGGAGGGGTTCGATACGCAGTATTTT. The genes are TRBV10-1 and TRBJ2-3; tentative D call: TRBD2 (6 bases). The V gene's germline CDR1 is WNHNN and CDR2 SYGVQD (reference sequence). V lost 4 bases and J 6 bases, leaving 11 bases between the germline ends. The CDR3 extends over 13 amino acids.

This clone was seen once. The rearrangement uses TRBV7-9 and TRBJ2-1; D is possibly TRBD1 (6 bases). Germline V gene data show CDR1 as SEHNR and CDR2 as FQNEAQ (reference sequence). This CDR3 is built from 15 residues. V was cut by 5 bases and J by 6 bases, with 17 bases left in between. For the CDR3, the DNA is TGTGCCAGCAGCCGGGCCCCGGACAGCGCCAATGAGCAGTTCTTC. Its translation is CASSRAPDSANEQFF.

This chain links TRBV18 with TRBJ2-7; 7 positions agree with TRBD1. This CDR3 comprises 15 residues. V shed 6 bases, J shed 0 bases, and the junction held 8 bases outside the gene matches. The germline CDR1 and CDR2 sequences are KGHSH and LQKENI. CDR3 in amino acids: CASSYGGDSSYEQYF. In DNA form, the CDR3 reads TGTGCCAGCTCTTACGGTGGGGACAGCTCCTACGAGCAGTACTTC. The full variable domain, in which reference TRBV18 and TRBJ2-7 provide the parts outside the CDR3, is NAGVMQNPRHLVRRRGQEARLRCSPMKGHSHVYWYRQLPEEGLKFMVYLQKENIIDESGMPKERFSAEFPKEGPSILRIQQVVRGDSAAYFCASSYGGDSSYEQYFGPGTRLTVT.

The chain joins TRBV7-6 to TRBJ2-6; 8 bases are a match to TRBD2. CDR3 length: 14 amino acids. V dropped 4 bases and J dropped 10; count of bases not matched to a gene: 6. Germline lookup yields CDR1 SGHVS and CDR2 FNYEAQ. This CDR3 is CASSSRGGPNVLTF. Here the CDR3 DNA reads TGTGCCAGCAGCTCTCGGGGGGGCCCAAACGTCCTGACTTTC. Looking up the rest from reference TRBV7-6 and TRBJ2-6 gives the full variable domain: GAGVSQSPRYKVTKRGQDVALRCDPISGHVSLYWYRQALGQGPEFLTYFNYEAQQDKSGLPNDRFSAERPEGSISTLTIQRTEQRDSAMYRCASSSRGGPNVLTFGAGSRLTVL.

This clone showed up just once. The chain links TRBV28 to TRBJ1-2, with D maybe TRBD1 (5 bases). The V gene's germline CDR1 is MDHEN and CDR2 SYDVKM. Trimming removed 7 bases at V and 4 bases at J, with 10 bases between. The CDR3 contains 12 residues. In DNA, the CDR3 is TGTGCCAGCATCCAGGGAGGCTATGGCTACACCTTC. Translated: CASIQGGYGYTF.

This chain connects TRBV15 to TRBJ1-1; possibly TRBD1 for D (5 bases). Germline V CDR1 and CDR2: LNHNV, YYDKDF (reference sequence). Trimming removed 5 bases at V and 6 bases at J, with 22 bases between. The CDR3 spans 16 residues. The CDR3 here is CATSPYHQGPRAEAFF. The DNA for the CDR3 is TGTGCCACCAGCCCCTATCACCAGGGCCCCAGGGCTGAAGCTTTCTTT.

V is TRBV16 and J is TRBJ2-7; TRBD1 aligns across 8 bases. CDR1 KGHSY and CDR2 FQNENV come from the germline V gene. Unmatched junction bases numbered 9, after V lost 4 bases and J lost 4 bases. This CDR3 has 15 amino acids. The CDR3 protein is CASSLSGTGIYEQYF. CDR3 DNA: TGTGCCAGCAGCCTATCCGGGACAGGAATTTACGAGCAGTACTTC.

The rearrangement uses TRBV28 and TRBJ1-5; no clear D. The V gene lost 5 bases and the J gene lost 3 bases, with 5 bases spanning the gap. Germline CDR1 is MDHEN and CDR2 is SYDVKM. The CDR3 is made up of 12 amino acids. The chain's CDR3 is CASSLYNQPQHF. The CDR3 coding sequence is TGTGCCAGCAGTCTTTACAATCAGCCCCAGCATTTT.

The gene calls are TRBV5-5 and TRBJ1-6; D is unresolved. CDR1 and CDR2 from the germline V gene are SGHKS and YYEKEE (reference sequence). There are 19 residues in the CDR3. Trimming removed 2 bases at V and 0 bases at J, with 18 bases between. CDR3 nucleotides: TGTGCCAGCAGCTTTAACCCTGGAGGCCCAACCTCCTATAATTCACCCCTCCACTTT. Translated: CASSFNPGGPTSYNSPLHF.